This TCR beta chain was found in a study of cytomegalovirus exposure and HLA in healthy donors. The PCR ran on 60 Vbeta and 13 Jbeta primers. Some clones are missing from TCRdb's copy, which holds only in-frame ones; the method was immunoSEQ multiplex PCR. The table lists around 100,000 clones, around 77% of them singletons. The sequence was obtained from a woman in her 30s in good health and CMV-seropositive. Sequenced: PBMCs.

The CDR3 spells CASKEGFSEAFF. In DNA form, the CDR3 reads TGTGCCAGTAAAGAGGGTTTCTCTGAAGCTTTCTTT. This chain connects TRBV19 to TRBJ1-1, with D unclear. CDR3 length: 12 amino acids. Germline CDR1 and CDR2: LNHDA and SQIVND (reference sequence). Trimming took 7 bases from V and 6 from J, leaving 12 bases between them.